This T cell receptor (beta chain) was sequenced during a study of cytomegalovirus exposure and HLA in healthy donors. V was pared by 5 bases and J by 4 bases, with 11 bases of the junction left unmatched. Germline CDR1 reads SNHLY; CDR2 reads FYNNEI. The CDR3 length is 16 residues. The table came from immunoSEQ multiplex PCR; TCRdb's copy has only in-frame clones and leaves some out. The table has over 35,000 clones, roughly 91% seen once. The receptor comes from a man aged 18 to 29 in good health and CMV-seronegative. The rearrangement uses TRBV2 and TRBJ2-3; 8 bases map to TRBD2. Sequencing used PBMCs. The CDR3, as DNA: TGTGCCAGCAGTTCTAGACTCGGGGGGGGCGCAGATACGCAGTATTTT. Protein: CASSSRLGGGADTQYF.